The 18 T cell receptor beta chains presented below share a single source sample, sequenced in a study of OX40 agonist ivuxolimab in advanced cancers. Some clones are missing from TCRdb's copy, which holds only in-frame ones; the method was immunoSEQ multiplex PCR. The top ten hold over 25% of the sample, which has around 20,000 clones, over 75% seen once. The specimen comprised CD4+ or CD8+ T cells sorted from blood, sampled in a trial of the OX40 agonist ivuxolimab. The receptors were gathered from an adult with an advanced solid tumor such as melanoma, head and neck, liver or kidney cancer.

This clone was counted a few times. The CDR3 here is CASSLSMGYGYTF. The CDR3 DNA is TGTGCCAGCAGTTTATCCATGGGCTATGGCTACACCTTC. V usage is TRBV28 and J usage is TRBJ1-2, with D hard to call. Germline V gene sequence: CDR1 MDHEN, CDR2 SYDVKM. The CDR3 loop spans 13 amino acids. The germline V and J ends were trimmed by 1 base and 4 bases, with 7 bases remaining between them.

The chain is built from TRBV7-9 and TRBJ1-4; D is uncertain. The CDR3 consists of 12 residues. Trimming removed 1 base at V and 8 bases at J, with 5 bases between. Germline values: CDR1 SEHNR, CDR2 FQNEAQ (reference sequence). The DNA of the CDR3 is TGTGCCAGCAGCTTAGTCCGAGAAAAACTGTTTTTT. Amino acids: CASSLVREKLFF.

The V gene is TRBV5-6, the J gene TRBJ2-5; D perhaps matches TRBD1 (5 bases). TRBJ2-7 explains the end of the DNA better; the J call may be wrong. The germline CDR1 and CDR2 sequences are SGHDT and YYEEEE. CDR3 size: 14 residues. The CDR3 region has the DNA TGTGCCAGCAGCTTGGTTACAGGTTCCTACGAGCAGTACTTC. It yields the protein CASSLVTGSYEQYF.

The chain carries TRBV19 and TRBJ2-1; D is perhaps TRBD1 (6 bases). The V end was cut by 6 bases, the J end by 8 bases, with 17 bases between. The CDR3 sequence is 14 residues long. CDR1 is LNHDA, CDR2 SQIVND, per germline (reference sequence). The CDR3 DNA reads TGTGCCAGTAGACAGGGACCCGGTATCTATGAGCAGTTCTTC. This translates into CASRQGPGIYEQFF.

The chain uses TRBV4-1 and TRBJ1-4, with 9 positions matching TRBD1. The V gene's germline CDR1 is MGHRA and CDR2 YSYEKL. The V segment lost 6 bases and the J segment 8 bases; nucleotides outside the gene matches: 7. The length of the CDR3 is 14 residues. CDR3 nucleotide sequence: TGCGCCAGCAGACCGACAGGGGGGACGGAAAAACTGTTTTTT. Amino acid sequence: CASRPTGGTEKLFF.

The rearrangement joins TRBV11-2 to TRBJ2-2, with 7 positions matching TRBD1. This CDR3 spans 15 amino acids. CDR1 is SGHAT, CDR2 FQNNGV, per germline. Unmatched junction bases numbered 3, after V lost 0 bases and J lost 5 bases. The CDR3 loop is CASSLDRGKTGELFF. The CDR3 DNA reads TGTGCCAGCAGCTTAGACAGGGGGAAGACCGGGGAGCTGTTTTTT.

The chain combines TRBV18 with TRBJ1-1, with D uncertain. The ends were cut back, 1 base at V and 2 bases at J, with 8 bases in the middle. CDR3 length equals 14 residues. Germline V CDR1 and CDR2: KGHSH, LQKENI. The CDR3 spells CASSPQGYNTEAFF. In nucleotides, the CDR3 is TGTGCCAGCTCACCACAGGGTTATAACACTGAAGCTTTCTTT.

V usage is TRBV5-6 and J usage is TRBJ2-5; D is perhaps TRBD2 (6 bases). CDR3 size: 14 residues. Germline V lookup: CDR1 SGHDT, CDR2 YYEEEE. Trimming removed 4 bases at V and 1 base at J, with 11 bases between. The chain's CDR3 is CASSQRRAQETQYF. DNA of the CDR3: TGTGCCAGCAGCCAAAGGAGGGCCCAAGAGACCCAGTACTTC.

The rearrangement links TRBV2 to TRBJ1-2, with D possibly TRBD1 on 5 matching bases. Germline-derived CDR1 and CDR2 are SNHLY and FYNNEI. V lost 7 bases and J lost 0, with 12 bases in between. The CDR3 spans 14 residues. This CDR3 is CASKETATNYGYTF. Written as DNA, the CDR3 is TGTGCCAGCAAGGAGACAGCAACTAACTATGGCTACACCTTC.

The CDR3 coding sequence is TGTGCCAGCAGCTTTTCGGGGGGCAATGGCTACACCTTC. Amino acid sequence: CASSFSGGNGYTF. This chain joins TRBV5-4 and TRBJ1-2; possible D gene TRBD1, 6 bases. Germline V gene lookup returns CDR1 SGHNT and CDR2 YYREEE (reference sequence). V gave up 2 bases and J gave up 6 bases, with 11 bases separating them. The CDR3 totals 13 residues.

The chain employs TRBV27 and TRBJ2-2; D is perhaps TRBD2 (5 bases). Trimming shortened V by 2 bases and J by 2 bases, and 12 bases separated the two germline ends. Germline CDR1 MNHEY, CDR2 SMNVEV (reference sequence). There are 16 residues in the CDR3. CDR3 coding DNA: TGTGCCAGCAGTTTAGGGCTAGCTTTAAACACCGGGGAGCTGTTTTTT. It codes for CASSLGLALNTGELFF.

This clone has a single count. CDR3 region: CASSSTDYEQYF. As DNA, the CDR3 is TGTGCCAGCAGCTCGACAGACTACGAGCAGTACTTC. The V call is TRBV11-3, the J call TRBJ2-7; weak D call: TRBD1 (5 bases). Trimming pared 4 bases from V and 3 bases from J, leaving 7 bases between. CDR1 and CDR2 from the germline V gene are SGHNT and YENEEA. This CDR3 has 12 residues.

The chain recombines TRBV9 with TRBJ2-3; TRBD2 agrees at 10 bases. V gave up 4 bases and J gave up 6 bases; unmatched junction bases: 2. CDR1 is SGDLS and CDR2 is YYNGEE in the germline V gene. This CDR3 spans 13 amino acids. The CDR3 bases are TGTGCCAGCAGCTTGGGACTAGCGGATACGCAGTATTTT. Translation: CASSLGLADTQYF.

CDR3 nucleotides: TGTGCCAGCAGCTTAACGGTCAGTCAAGAGACCCAGTACTTC. It encodes CASSLTVSQETQYF. The rearrangement joins TRBV7-9 to TRBJ2-5; no definite D call. The V gene's germline CDR1 is SEHNR and CDR2 FQNEAQ (reference sequence). V lost 2 bases and J 2 bases, leaving 9 bases between the germline ends. The CDR3 has 14 residues.

The V call is TRBV7-2, the J call TRBJ1-3, with TRBD1 matching 7 bases. This CDR3 is 16 amino acids long. Germline CDR1 reads SGHTA; CDR2 reads FQGNSA. Unmatched junction bases numbered 7, after V lost 5 bases and J lost 0 bases. CDR3 DNA sequence: TGTGCCAGCAGCCAGGGACAGAGGCACTCTGGAAACACCATATATTTT. This codes for CASSQGQRHSGNTIYF.

This rearrangement joins TRBV5-1 to TRBJ1-6, with D possibly matching TRBD1 (6 bases). In germline, CDR1 is SGHRS, CDR2 YFSETQ. The CDR3 runs 14 residues. The germline V and J ends were trimmed by 7 bases and 0 bases, with 8 bases remaining between them. The CDR3 protein is CASGQSSYNSPLHF. The DNA for the CDR3 is TGCGCCAGCGGACAGAGCTCCTATAATTCACCCCTCCACTTT.

The gene calls are TRBV6-5 and TRBJ2-7; 7 nucleotides line up with TRBD2. Per the germline V gene, CDR1 is MNHEY and CDR2 is SVGAGI. There are 13 residues in the CDR3. Germline trimming cut 11 bases from V and 12 bases from J; bases unmatched to any gene: 19. The chain's CDR3 is CASGGALSSPWYF. CDR3 in DNA: TGTGCCTCGGGAGGAGCGCTTTCCAGCCCCTGGTACTTC.

The chain employs TRBV7-9 and TRBJ1-3; 10 bases agree with TRBD1. Trimming cost V 7 bases and J 2 bases; bases outside gene matches: 5. Germline-derived CDR1 and CDR2 are SEHNR and FQNEAQ (reference sequence). The CDR3 consists of 15 residues. CDR3 amino acids: CASNTGTGAGNTIYF. CDR3 DNA: TGTGCCAGCAACACCGGGACAGGGGCTGGAAACACCATATATTTT.